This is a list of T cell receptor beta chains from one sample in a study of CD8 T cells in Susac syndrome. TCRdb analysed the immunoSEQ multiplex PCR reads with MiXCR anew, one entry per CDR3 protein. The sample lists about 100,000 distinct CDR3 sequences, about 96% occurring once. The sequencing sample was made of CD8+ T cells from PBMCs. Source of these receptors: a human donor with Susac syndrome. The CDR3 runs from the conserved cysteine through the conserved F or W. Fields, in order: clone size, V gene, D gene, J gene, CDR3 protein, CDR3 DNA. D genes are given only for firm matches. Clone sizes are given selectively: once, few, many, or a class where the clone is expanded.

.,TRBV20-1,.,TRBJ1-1,CSARSGRDTEAFF,TGCAGTGCTAGGTCTGGGAGGGACACTGAAGCTTTCTTT
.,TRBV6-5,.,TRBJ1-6,CASSRGRGNNSPLHF,TGTGCCAGCAGCCGCGGTCGGGGGAACAATTCACCCCTCCACTTT
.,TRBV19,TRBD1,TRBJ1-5,CASSGWGTGYQPQHF,TGTGCCAGTAGTGGGTGGGGGACAGGTTATCAGCCCCAGCATTTT
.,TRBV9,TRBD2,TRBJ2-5,CASSVAPSGGSETQYF,TGTGCCAGCAGCGTAGCCCCTAGCGGGGGTTCTGAGACCCAGTACTTC
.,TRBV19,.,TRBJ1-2,CASSPREGGYTF,TGTGCCAGTAGTCCCCGGGAAGGTGGCTACACCTTC
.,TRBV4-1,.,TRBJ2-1,CASKNFDEYNEQFF,TGCGCCAGTAAAAACTTTGACGAATACAATGAGCAGTTCTTC
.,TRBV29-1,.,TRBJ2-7,CSVLTGSGDEQYF,TGCAGCGTGCTGACAGGGTCGGGGGACGAGCAGTACTTC
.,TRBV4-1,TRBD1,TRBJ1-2,CASSGQGIYTF,TGCGCCAGCAGCGGACAGGGAATATACACCTTC
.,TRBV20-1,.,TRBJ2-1,CSAQLVHEQFF,TGCAGTGCTCAATTAGTGCATGAGCAGTTCTTC
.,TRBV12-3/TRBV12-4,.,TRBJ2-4,CASSFKEEGIQYF,TGTGCCAGCAGTTTCAAGGAGGAGGGCATTCAGTACTTC
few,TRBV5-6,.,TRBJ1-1,CASSRGGTEAFF,TGTGCCAGCAGCAGAGGGGGGACTGAAGCTTTCTTT
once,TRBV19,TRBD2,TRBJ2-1,CASSMVQREYGNEQFF,TGTGCCAGTAGTATGGTCCAGCGGGAGTACGGGAATGAGCAGTTCTTC
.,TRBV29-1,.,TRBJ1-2,CSVRSHRDSGSDGYTF,TGCAGCGTTAGGTCCCACCGCGACAGTGGTTCGGATGGCTACACCTTC
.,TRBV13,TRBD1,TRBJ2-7,CASSFPGQGDYEQYF,TGTGCCAGCAGCTTCCCGGGACAGGGGGATTACGAGCAGTACTTC
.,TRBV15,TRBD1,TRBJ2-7,CATSSHGQGENEQYF,TGTGCCACCAGCAGCCACGGACAGGGTGAAAACGAGCAGTACTTC
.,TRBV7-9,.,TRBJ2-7,CASSPRDGGDSYEQYF,TGTGCCAGCAGCCCGCGAGACGGTGGGGATTCCTACGAGCAGTACTTC
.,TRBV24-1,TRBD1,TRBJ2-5,CATSDPDRGRGETQYF,TGTGCCACCAGTGATCCCGACAGGGGGCGCGGTGAGACCCAGTACTTC
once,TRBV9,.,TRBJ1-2,CASSSPREYEGDYGYTF,TGTGCCAGCAGCTCCCCGAGGGAGTACGAAGGGGACTATGGCTACACCTTC
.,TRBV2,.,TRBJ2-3,CASITGSPSTDTQYF,TGTGCCAGCATTACGGGAAGCCCTAGCACAGATACGCAGTATTTT
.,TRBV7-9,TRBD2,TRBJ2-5,CASSFGLAGVETQYF,TGTGCCAGCAGCTTCGGACTAGCGGGGGTGGAGACCCAGTACTTC
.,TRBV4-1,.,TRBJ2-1,CASSPPGAFEDEQFF,TGCGCCAGCAGCCCCCCAGGGGCGTTCGAGGATGAGCAGTTCTTC
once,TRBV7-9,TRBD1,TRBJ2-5,CASSSKDQGAGRETQYF,TGTGCCAGCAGCTCAAAAGACCAGGGGGCCGGCCGGGAGACCCAGTACTTC
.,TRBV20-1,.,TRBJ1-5,CSAGTGANQPQHF,TGCAGTGCCGGGACCGGGGCCAATCAGCCCCAGCATTTT
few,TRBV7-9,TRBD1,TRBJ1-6,CASSSGQLNSPLHF,TGTGCCAGCAGCTCGGGACAGCTTAATTCACCCCTCCACTTT
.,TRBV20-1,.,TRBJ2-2,CSARGPSSRDTGELFF,TGCAGTGCTAGAGGCCCCTCTTCCCGGGACACCGGGGAGCTGTTTTTT
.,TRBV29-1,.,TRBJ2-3,CSAREEGTQYF,TGCAGCGCTAGGGAGGAGGGTACGCAGTATTTT
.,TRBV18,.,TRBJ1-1,CASSPTFVRGTEAFF,TGTGCCAGCTCACCGACTTTTGTTAGGGGCACTGAAGCTTTCTTT
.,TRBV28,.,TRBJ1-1,CASSFGERNTEAFF,TGTGCCAGCAGTTTCGGGGAGAGGAACACTGAAGCTTTCTTT
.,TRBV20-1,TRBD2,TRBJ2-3,CSAPLAGGTDTQYF,TGCAGTGCTCCACTAGCGGGAGGCACAGATACGCAGTATTTT
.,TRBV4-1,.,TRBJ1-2,CASSQVSGLQRGYTF,TGCGCCAGCAGCCAAGTTTCCGGGCTCCAGCGCGGCTACACCTTC
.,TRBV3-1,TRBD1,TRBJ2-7,CASSQDGTGLYEQYF,TGTGCCAGCAGCCAAGACGGGACAGGGCTCTACGAGCAGTACTTC
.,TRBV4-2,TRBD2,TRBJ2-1,CASSQDFSGGANEQFF,TGTGCCAGCAGCCAAGATTTTAGCGGGGGGGCCAATGAGCAGTTCTTC
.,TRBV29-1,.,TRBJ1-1,CSGDVSTEAFF,TGCAGCGGCGACGTTAGCACTGAAGCTTTCTTT
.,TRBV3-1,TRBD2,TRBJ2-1,CASSQGGRAYNEQFF,TGTGCCAGCAGCCAAGGCGGGAGGGCCTATAATGAGCAGTTCTTC
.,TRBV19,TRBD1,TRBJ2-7,CASSLDRGPSREQYF,TGTGCCAGTAGTCTCGACAGGGGGCCATCAAGGGAGCAGTACTTC
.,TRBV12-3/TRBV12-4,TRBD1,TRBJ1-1,CASTPPRTGRLDTEAFF,TGTGCCAGCACCCCACCCCGGACAGGGAGGTTGGACACTGAAGCTTTCTTT
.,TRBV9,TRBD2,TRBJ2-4,CASSASGGAENIQYF,TGTGCCAGCTCGGCTAGCGGGGGGGCGGAAAACATTCAGTACTTC
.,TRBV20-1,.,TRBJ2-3,CSAREERPQYF,TGCAGTGCTAGAGAAGAGCGCCCGCAGTATTTT
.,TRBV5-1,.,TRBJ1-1,CASSLEGREAFF,TGCGCCAGCAGCTTGGAGGGGAGAGAAGCTTTCTTT
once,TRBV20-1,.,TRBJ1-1,CSAPLGPGTEAFF,TGCAGTGCCCCGTTGGGGCCGGGCACTGAAGCTTTCTTT
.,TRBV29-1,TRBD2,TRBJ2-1,CSVRLAGNYNEQFF,TGCAGCGTTAGACTAGCGGGCAACTACAATGAGCAGTTCTTC
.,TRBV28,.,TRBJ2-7,CASTPSKGGAYEQYF,TGTGCCAGCACCCCCTCAAAGGGGGGAGCCTACGAGCAGTACTTC
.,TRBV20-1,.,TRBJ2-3,CSASLSDTQYF,TGCAGTGCTAGTCTATCAGATACGCAGTATTTT
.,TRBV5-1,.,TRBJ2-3,CASSFGTPGFTDTQYF,TGCGCCAGCAGCTTCGGGACTCCCGGATTCACAGATACGCAGTATTTT
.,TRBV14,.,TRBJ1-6,CASSQRARNSPLHF,TGTGCCAGCAGCCAACGGGCCAGGAATTCACCCCTCCACTTT
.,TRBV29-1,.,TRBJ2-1,CSGEDTDEQFF,TGCAGCGGGGAGGACACAGATGAGCAGTTCTTC
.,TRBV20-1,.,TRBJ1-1,CSARDPGRANTEAFF,TGCAGTGCTAGAGATCCAGGCAGGGCCAACACTGAAGCTTTCTTT
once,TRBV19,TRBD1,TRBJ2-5,CASSTRDSSQETQYF,TGTGCCAGTTCTACGAGGGACAGCAGCCAAGAGACCCAGTACTTC
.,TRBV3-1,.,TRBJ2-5,CASSLTEFGRETQYF,TGTGCCAGCAGCCTAACCGAATTCGGGCGAGAGACCCAGTACTTC
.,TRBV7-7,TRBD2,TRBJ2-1,CASSPTSGGVGEQFF,TGTGCCAGCAGCCCGACTAGCGGGGGGGTTGGTGAGCAGTTCTTC
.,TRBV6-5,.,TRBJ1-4,CASSPQFATNEKLFF,TGTGCCAGCAGTCCCCAGTTTGCAACTAATGAAAAACTGTTTTTT
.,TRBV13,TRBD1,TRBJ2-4,CASSNPGTEHIQYF,TGTGCCAGCAGCAATCCCGGGACAGAACACATTCAGTACTTC